This is a list of T cell receptor beta chains from one sample in a study of CD8 T cells in Susac syndrome. MiXCR was run by TCRdb on the immunoSEQ multiplex PCR reads, yielding one entry per CDR3 protein. The sample has about 280,000 distinct CDR3 sequences, more than 75% seen once. The sequenced sample consisted of CD8+ T cells from PBMCs. Receptors were obtained from a human donor with multiple sclerosis. Both conserved end residues are part of each CDR3. Each record gives: V gene, D gene, J gene, clone size, CDR3 DNA, CDR3 protein. D genes are given only for firm matches. Clone size appears in some rows only: once, few, many, or a class for an expanded clone.

TRBV4-1	TRBD2	TRBJ2-7	.	TGCGCCAGCAGCCCAGGGGGGATCTTAGCGGGAGCTTACGAGCAGTACTTC	CASSPGGILAGAYEQYF
TRBV12-3/TRBV12-4	.	TRBJ1-6	.	TGTGCCAGCAGTTTAGGGTCGAGGATGGCCCTCCACTTT	CASSLGSRMALHF
TRBV9	.	TRBJ2-1	.	TGTGCCAGCAGCGTAGGGCGGAGGTCGGACAATGAGCAGTTCTTC	CASSVGRRSDNEQFF
TRBV10-3	TRBD1	TRBJ2-7	.	TGTGCCATCGGGGGGACAGGGTTCCACGAGCGGTACTTC	CAIGGTGFHERYF
TRBV5-1	TRBD1	TRBJ1-1	.	TGCGCCAGCAGCTTGAGGGGGCAGAACACTGAAGCTTTCTTT	CASSLRGQNTEAFF
TRBV7-3	TRBD1	TRBJ2-5	.	TGTGCCAGCAGCCACAAGACCAGGGACAGGGGTCGGGAGACCCAGTACTTC	CASSHKTRDRGRETQYF
TRBV28	.	TRBJ2-1	once	TGTGCCAGCACCTCGGGGCAGGGAACCTACAATGAGCAGTTCTTC	CASTSGQGTYNEQFF
TRBV27	.	TRBJ1-2	.	TGTGCCAGCAGTCTCAGACGTAACCATGGCTACACCTTC	CASSLRRNHGYTF
TRBV19	TRBD1	TRBJ2-7	.	TGTGCCAGTAGTCGAAAGACAGGGGGACAATTCTACGAGCAGTACTTC	CASSRKTGGQFYEQYF
TRBV4-1	TRBD1	TRBJ2-5	few	TGCGCCAGCAGCCATCGACAGGGGGATGGGACCCAGTACTTC	CASSHRQGDGTQYF
TRBV12-3/TRBV12-4	.	TRBJ2-7	.	TGTGCCAGCAGTCCTCACGGGACTTATTACGGACAGTACTTC	CASSPHGTYYGQYF
TRBV4-1	TRBD2	TRBJ2-5	.	TGCGCCAGCAGCCAGGGACCTAGGGAGGGAGAGACCCAGTACTTC	CASSQGPREGETQYF
TRBV9	.	TRBJ2-1	.	TGTGCCAGCAGCGTAGAAGATAGGACCTTCCAGTTCTTC	CASSVEDRTFQFF
TRBV11-2	TRBD2	TRBJ2-1	.	TGTGCCAGCTTAGGACTAGCGGGAGCCGATGAGCAGTTCTTC	CASLGLAGADEQFF
TRBV14	.	TRBJ2-1	.	TGTGCCAGCAGCCAGGCGTACTACAATGAGCAGTTCTTC	CASSQAYYNEQFF
TRBV7-9	.	TRBJ1-1	.	TGTGCCAGCAGACCGGGGGGAGACAGTCCGAACACTGAAGCTTTCTTT	CASRPGGDSPNTEAFF
TRBV20-1	.	TRBJ2-7	.	TGCAGTGCCCGAGAGGGCCCCGGGACCGCCGAATTCGAGCAGTACTTC	CSAREGPGTAEFEQYF
TRBV13	TRBD2	TRBJ2-7	.	TGTGCCAGCAGCTCCGGACTAGCGGGAATCAACGAGCAGTACTTC	CASSSGLAGINEQYF
TRBV20-1	TRBD1	TRBJ1-5	.	TGCAGTGCTAGCCCAGGGGGGGTTAGCAATCAGCCCCAGCATTTT	CSASPGGVSNQPQHF
TRBV12-3/TRBV12-4	.	TRBJ2-1	.	TGTGCCAGCAGTGCGACACTCAATGAGCAGTTCTTC	CASSATLNEQFF
TRBV5-1	.	TRBJ2-1	.	TGCGCCAGCAGCTTGAAGCAGCGGACCTCCTACAATGAGCAGTTCTTC	CASSLKQRTSYNEQFF
TRBV5-1	.	TRBJ2-7	.	TGCGCCAGCAGCCCTCGCCCCCACGAGCAGTACTTC	CASSPRPHEQYF
TRBV27	.	TRBJ2-7	.	TGTGCCAGCAGTTTATGGTCCGGACAAGGGATCTACGAGCAGTACTTC	CASSLWSGQGIYEQYF
TRBV7-9	.	TRBJ2-7	.	TGTGCCAGCAGCCCGGACGGTCGGGCGCAGTACTTC	CASSPDGRAQYF
TRBV2	TRBD2	TRBJ2-5	.	TGTGCCAGTCGATGGGACAGTGCCACTAGCGGGGGGCAAGAGACCCAGTACTTC	CASRWDSATSGGQETQYF
TRBV29-1	.	TRBJ2-3	.	TGCAGCGTTGAAGACCCCCCAGGCACAGATACGCAGTATTTT	CSVEDPPGTDTQYF